These T cell receptor beta chains were read from a single sample in a study of blood T cell repertoires in COVID-19. The protocol was immunoSEQ multiplex PCR, while the TCRdb copy is restricted to in-frame clones and leaves out a portion. Of 120,000 to 150,000 clones in the sample, around 85% were seen once. The sequencing input was peripheral blood. These receptors all stem from a woman in her 40s with active or convalescent COVID-19. Both conserved end residues are part of each CDR3. Fields, in order: clone size, J gene, V gene, CDR3 protein. Size values are once, few and many counts, or a class for expanded clones, and some rows have none.

NA,TRBJ1-3,TRBV28,CASETGGSGNTIYF
NA,TRBJ2-3,TRBV4-3,CASSRRTSGSPDTQYF
NA,TRBJ2-7,TRBV27,CASSFFGGSYEQYF
NA,TRBJ1-1,TRBV5-1,CASSPEIRAATEAFF
NA,TRBJ2-3,TRBV27,CASSTGGWGTDTQYF
NA,TRBJ1-1,TRBV29-1,CSVDVGQNTEAFF
NA,TRBJ2-7,TRBV6-5,CASSYRQRGTYEQYF
once,TRBJ2-1,TRBV5-1,CASSPGPTGSSYNEQFF
NA,TRBJ2-1,TRBV28,CASSSTSGAWHEQFF
NA,TRBJ2-1,TRBV11-2,CASSLESGTYNEQFF
NA,TRBJ2-2,TRBV11-2,CASSYSSGGLTGELFF
once,TRBJ2-2,TRBV7-6,CASSLEYRGHTGELFF
NA,TRBJ1-2,TRBV10-3,CAINRDNENGYTF
NA,TRBJ2-5,TRBV15,CATSRSGGGGQETQYF
NA,TRBJ1-5,TRBV28,CASSPPDRGPHQPQHF
few,TRBJ1-2,TRBV3-1/TRBV3-2,CASSQEGSGYTF
NA,TRBJ2-3,TRBV11-3,CASSQLAGGPTDTQYF